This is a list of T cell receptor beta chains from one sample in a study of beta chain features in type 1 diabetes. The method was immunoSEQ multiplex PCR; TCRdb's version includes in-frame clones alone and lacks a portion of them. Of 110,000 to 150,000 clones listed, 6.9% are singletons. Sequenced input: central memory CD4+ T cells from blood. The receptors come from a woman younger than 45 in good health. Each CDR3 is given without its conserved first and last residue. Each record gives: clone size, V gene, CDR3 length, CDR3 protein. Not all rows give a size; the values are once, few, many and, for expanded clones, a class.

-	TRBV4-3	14	ASSQAWTGPPYEQY
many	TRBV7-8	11	AAGDGIRETQY
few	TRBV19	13	ASSMSGGVRQPQF
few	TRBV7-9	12	ASSLGGTVTEAF
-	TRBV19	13	ASSVTSGVYNEQF
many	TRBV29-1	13	SVEGLAGGQYEQY
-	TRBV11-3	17	ASSPRDDPRAASNQPQH
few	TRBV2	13	ASSDTDRFNEKLF
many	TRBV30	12	ACHDSSSGNTIY
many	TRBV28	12	ASSFGGSTDTQY